These T cell receptor beta chains were read from a single sample in a study of T cells in localized non-small cell lung cancer. TCRdb's copy holds only in-frame clones and misses some; the assay was immunoSEQ multiplex PCR. Of about 53,000 clones listed, roughly 88% are singletons. Material: peripheral blood mononuclear cells, obtained before any cancer treatment. These TCRs come from a man between 40 and 75 years old with stage III lung adenocarcinoma. CDR3s include the opening cysteine and the closing phenylalanine or tryptophan. Each record gives: D gene, clone size, V gene, J gene, CDR3 DNA, CDR3 protein. A D gene is named only where the DNA matches it firmly. Not all rows give a size; the values are once, few, many and, for expanded clones, a class.

D gene: TRBD1; clone size: -; V gene: TRBV7-7; J gene: TRBJ2-7; CDR3 DNA: TGTGCCAGCAGCTTACAACAGGGGGCCTACGAGCAGTACTTC; CDR3 protein: CASSLQQGAYEQYF
D gene: TRBD2; clone size: -; V gene: TRBV13; J gene: TRBJ2-7; CDR3 DNA: TGTGCCAGCAGCTTAGCCCTGACTAGCGAGTCCTACGAGCAGTACTTC; CDR3 protein: CASSLALTSESYEQYF
D gene: TRBD1; clone size: -; V gene: TRBV27; J gene: TRBJ2-7; CDR3 DNA: TGTGCCAGCAGTACCACCGGGACAGGGGCCTACGAGCAGTACTTC; CDR3 protein: CASSTTGTGAYEQYF
D gene: -; clone size: -; V gene: TRBV6-4; J gene: TRBJ1-1; CDR3 DNA: TGTGCCAGCAGTAATACCGAGAACACTGAAGCTTTCTTT; CDR3 protein: CASSNTENTEAFF
D gene: -; clone size: -; V gene: TRBV5-1; J gene: TRBJ2-5; CDR3 DNA: TGCGCCAGCATGAGGGACAAGGGAGACTTC; CDR3 protein: CASMRDKGDF
D gene: TRBD2; clone size: -; V gene: TRBV5-1; J gene: TRBJ2-7; CDR3 DNA: TGCGCCAGCAGCTTAAATAGCGGGGGGGCTTACGAGCAGTACTTC; CDR3 protein: CASSLNSGGAYEQYF
D gene: -; clone size: -; V gene: TRBV14; J gene: TRBJ2-7; CDR3 DNA: TGTGCCAGCAGCCAAGCGCGGGAGCAGTACTTC; CDR3 protein: CASSQAREQYF
D gene: TRBD1; clone size: -; V gene: TRBV5-1; J gene: TRBJ1-2; CDR3 DNA: TGCGCCAGCAGCCGGACAGGGACTCCCTATGGCTACACCTTC; CDR3 protein: CASSRTGTPYGYTF
D gene: -; clone size: -; V gene: TRBV25-1; J gene: TRBJ1-6; CDR3 DNA: TGTGCCAGCACGGGGGGGGCTCTTTCACCCCTCCACTTT; CDR3 protein: CASTGGALSPLHF
D gene: -; clone size: -; V gene: TRBV5-4; J gene: TRBJ2-1; CDR3 DNA: TGTGCCAGCAGCTTAACAGACAATGAGCAGTTCTTC; CDR3 protein: CASSLTDNEQFF
D gene: TRBD2; clone size: -; V gene: TRBV10-3; J gene: TRBJ2-5; CDR3 DNA: TGTGCCATCAGGGGGGGACTAGCGGGAGAAGAGACCCAGTACTTC; CDR3 protein: CAIRGGLAGEETQYF
D gene: -; clone size: few; V gene: TRBV7-2; J gene: TRBJ2-2; CDR3 DNA: TGTGCCAGCAGCCCTACTAGGGTCGGGACCGGGGAGCTGTTTTTT; CDR3 protein: CASSPTRVGTGELFF
D gene: -; clone size: -; V gene: TRBV13; J gene: TRBJ2-2; CDR3 DNA: TGTGCCAGCAGCTTTGCAGGGAACACCGGGGAGCTGTTTTTT; CDR3 protein: CASSFAGNTGELFF
D gene: -; clone size: -; V gene: TRBV5-1; J gene: TRBJ2-7; CDR3 DNA: TGCGCCAGCAGCTTGGAAGATGGAGCCTACGAGCAGTACTTC; CDR3 protein: CASSLEDGAYEQYF
D gene: TRBD2; clone size: -; V gene: TRBV4-2; J gene: TRBJ2-2; CDR3 DNA: TGTGCCAGCAGCCAAGATACTAGCGGGAGGGCCAGCGGGGAGCTGTTTTTT; CDR3 protein: CASSQDTSGRASGELFF
D gene: -; clone size: -; V gene: TRBV27; J gene: TRBJ1-3; CDR3 DNA: TGTGCCAGCAGTCCGGATCCGACCTCCCGTACAGTCGGGACTGGAAACACCATATATTTT; CDR3 protein: CASSPDPTSRTVGTGNTIYF
D gene: TRBD1; clone size: -; V gene: TRBV6-4; J gene: TRBJ2-1; CDR3 DNA: TGTGCCAGCAGTTCCCACAGGGGTAGGGGGTACGATGAGCAGTTCTTC; CDR3 protein: CASSSHRGRGYDEQFF